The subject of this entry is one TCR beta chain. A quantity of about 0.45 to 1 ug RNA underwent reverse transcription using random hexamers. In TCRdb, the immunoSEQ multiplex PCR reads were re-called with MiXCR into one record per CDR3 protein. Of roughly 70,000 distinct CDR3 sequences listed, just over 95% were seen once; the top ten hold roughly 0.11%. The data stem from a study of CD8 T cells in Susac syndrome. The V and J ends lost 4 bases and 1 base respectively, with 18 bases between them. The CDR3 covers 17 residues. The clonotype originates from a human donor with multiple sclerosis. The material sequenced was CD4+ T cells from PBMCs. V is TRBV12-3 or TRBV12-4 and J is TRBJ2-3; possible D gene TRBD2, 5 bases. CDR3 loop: CASSSRKGGSGTDTQYF. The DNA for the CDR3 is TGTGCCAGCAGTTCGCGAAAAGGCGGGTCTGGCACAGATACGCAGTATTTT.